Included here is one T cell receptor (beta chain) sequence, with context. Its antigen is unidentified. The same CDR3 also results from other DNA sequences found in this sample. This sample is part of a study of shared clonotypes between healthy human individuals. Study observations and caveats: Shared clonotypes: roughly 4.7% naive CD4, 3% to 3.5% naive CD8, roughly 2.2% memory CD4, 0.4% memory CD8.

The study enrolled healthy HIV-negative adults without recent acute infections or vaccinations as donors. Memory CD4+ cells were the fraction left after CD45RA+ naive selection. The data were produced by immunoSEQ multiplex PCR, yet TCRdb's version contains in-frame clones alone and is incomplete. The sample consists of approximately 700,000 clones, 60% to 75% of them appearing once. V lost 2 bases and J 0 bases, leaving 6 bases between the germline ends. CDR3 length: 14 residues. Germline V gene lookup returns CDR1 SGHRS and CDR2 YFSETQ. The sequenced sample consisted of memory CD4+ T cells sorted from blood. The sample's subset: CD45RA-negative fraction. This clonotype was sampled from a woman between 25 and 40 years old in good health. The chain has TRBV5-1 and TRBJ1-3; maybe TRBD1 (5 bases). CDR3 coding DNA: TGCGCCAGCAGCTTAGGGACCTCTGGAAACACCATATATTTT. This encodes CASSLGTSGNTIYF. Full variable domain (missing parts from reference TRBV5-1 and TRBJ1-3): KAGVTQTPRYLIKTRGQQVTLSCSPISGHRSVSWYQQTPGQGLQFLFEYFSETQRNKGNFPGRFSGRQFSNSRSEMNVSTLELGDSALYLCASSLGTSGNTIYFGEGSWLTVV.